This T cell receptor beta chain was identified during a study of identical twins. From the 5' RACE reads, TCRdb called clonotypes with MiXCR, one entry per CDR3 protein. The table includes roughly 720,000 distinct CDR3 sequences, about 20% detected once. The germline gives CDR1 DFQATT, CDR2 SNEGSKA (reference sequence). CDR3 length: 12 residues. The junction had 8 bases not matched to a gene; V was cut back by 7 bases and J by 9 bases. This same sample was also part of a study on T cells expressing NK-cell markers.

The clonotype was recovered from a woman aged 18-29 years in good health. This rearrangement joins TRBV20-1 to TRBJ2-1; 8 positions agree with TRBD2. Specimen: PBMCs. CDR3 loop: CSVSGRASEQFF. CDR3 nucleotides: TGCAGTGTCTCCGGGAGGGCCTCTGAGCAGTTCTTC.